Listed here are 15 T cell receptor beta chains from one sample, sequenced in a study of blood T cell repertoires in COVID-19. Generated by immunoSEQ multiplex PCR, the TCRdb table keeps only in-frame clones and is missing some. The sample holds approximately 170,000 clones; roughly 87% are singletons and the top ten take roughly 2%. Sequencing was done on a sample of peripheral blood. These receptor sequences come from a man between 18 and 35 years old who had recovered from COVID-19.

A remark on this clone: The junction does not match germline at one end; this may be a read error. CDR3 in amino acids: CASSVAGTGVNGYTF. Here the CDR3 DNA reads TGTGCCAGCAGCGTAGCCGGGACAGGGGTGAATGGCTACACCTTC. This chain links TRBV7-9 with TRBJ1-2, with TRBD1 matching 10 bases. The CDR3 runs 15 residues. Germline V gives CDR1 SEHNR, CDR2 FQNEAQ (reference sequence).

The V gene is TRBV7-2, the J gene TRBJ2-1; TRBD2 might be the D (5 bases). The V gene's germline CDR1 is SGHTA and CDR2 FQGNSA. This CDR3 has 13 residues. The V gene lost 4 bases and the J gene lost 8 bases, with 12 bases spanning the gap. CDR3 coding DNA: TGTGCCAGCAGCTACGTCCTCGGGGATGAGCAGTTCTTC. It is translated as CASSYVLGDEQFF.

This clone has only one observation. The rearrangement joins TRBV11-2 to TRBJ1-4; 7 nucleotides agree with TRBD1. CDR1 and CDR2 (germline): SGHAT, FQNNGV. The CDR3 consists of 12 residues. Trimming removed 1 base from V and 12 bases from J; junction bases left unmatched: 2. The CDR3 DNA reads TGTGCCAGCAGCTTAGGACAGGGCCAACTGTTTTTT. The encoded protein is CASSLGQGQLFF.

CDR3 region: CASRGRQGINTEAFF. The CDR3 DNA is TGTGCCAGCAGAGGAAGACAGGGAATCAACACTGAAGCTTTCTTT. V usage is TRBV27 and J usage is TRBJ1-1; 7 bases agree with TRBD1. The germline CDR1 and CDR2 sequences are MNHEY and SMNVEV (reference sequence). The J segment lost 2 bases and the V segment lost 6 bases, leaving 9 bases of the junction unmatched. This CDR3 has 15 amino acids.

The V gene is TRBV5-6, the J gene TRBJ1-2; 7 nucleotides agree with TRBD1. The ends lost 0 bases at V and 8 bases at J; junction bases unmatched: 7. This CDR3 is built from 14 residues. Germline CDR1 and CDR2: SGHDT and YYEEEE. The CDR3 nucleotides are TGTGCCAGCAGCTTGGCGAGGGGGCGAGGGGGCTACACCTTC. Its translation: CASSLARGRGGYTF.

This rearrangement joins TRBV6-5 to TRBJ2-7, with D possibly matching TRBD1 (6 bases). In germline, CDR1 is MNHEY, CDR2 SVGAGI. The length of the CDR3 is 16 residues. Trimming removed 2 bases from V and 1 base from J, with 15 bases in between. CDR3 region: CASSYGTSGRSYEQYF. The CDR3 DNA follows: TGTGCCAGCAGTTACGGGACATCAGGACGGTCCTACGAGCAGTACTTC.

This chain links TRBV5-4 with TRBJ2-3; TRBD1 matches 7 bases. The J segment lost 1 base and the V segment lost 0 bases, leaving 5 bases of the junction unmatched. Germline V lookup: CDR1 SGHNT, CDR2 YYREEE (reference sequence). This CDR3 comprises 16 residues. The CDR3 DNA follows: TGTGCCAGCAGCTTGGGGAAAGGACAGGGCACAGATACGCAGTATTTT. Its protein is CASSLGKGQGTDTQYF. Looking up the rest from reference TRBV5-4 and TRBJ2-3 gives the full variable domain: ETGVTQSPTHLIKTRGQQVTLRCSSQSGHNTVSWYQQALGQGPQFIFQYYREEENGRGNFPPRFSGLQFPNYSSELNVNALELDDSALYLCASSLGKGQGTDTQYFGPGTRLTVL.

Notes on this clone: Other DNA sequences from this sample encode an identical CDR3 as well. V and J are TRBV19 and TRBJ1-5; TRBD1 aligns across 7 bases. This CDR3 has 15 residues. The J segment lost 4 bases and the V segment lost 1 base, leaving 4 bases of the junction unmatched. Per germline, CDR1 LNHDA and CDR2 SQIVND (reference sequence). CDR3 amino acids: CASSIASRGNQPQHF. CDR3 nucleotides: TGTGCCAGTAGTATAGCCTCCAGGGGGAATCAGCCCCAGCATTTT. Combining the CDR3 with reference TRBV19 and TRBJ1-5 gives the whole variable domain DGGITQSPKYLFRKEGQNVTLSCEQNLNHDAMYWYRQDPGQGLRLIYYSQIVNDFQKGDIAEGYSVSREKKESFPLTVTSAQKNPTAFYLCASSIASRGNQPQHFGDGTRLSIL.

CDR3 in DNA: TGTGCCAGCTCACAACAGGGTAGCGGGAGTGGAGATACGCAGTATTTT. Translating gives CASSQQGSGSGDTQYF. The chain joins TRBV18 to TRBJ2-3, with 9 bases aligning to TRBD2. The CDR3 sequence is 16 residues long. Germline V gene sequence: CDR1 KGHSH, CDR2 LQKENI. V was pared by 4 bases and J by 5 bases, with 10 bases of the junction left unmatched.

The CDR3 bases are TGTGCCAGCAGCCAGGGCAGACAGGGAAACACTGAAGCTTTCTTT. Its protein product is CASSQGRQGNTEAFF. The gene calls are TRBV3-1 (or the pseudogene TRBV3-2) and TRBJ1-1, with TRBD1 matching 7 bases. The CDR3 length is 15 residues. Germline V gene lookup returns CDR1 LGHDT and CDR2 YNNKEL (reference sequence). V gave up 3 bases and J gave up 2 bases; unmatched junction bases: 6.

The chain combines TRBV4-1 with TRBJ2-5; D gene unclear. The CDR3 runs 14 residues. CDR1 MGHRA and CDR2 YSYEKL come from the germline V gene. V was pared by 1 base and J by 6 bases, with 12 bases between. CDR3 region: CASSQVPGEKTQYF. The CDR3 DNA sequence: TGCGCCAGCAGCCAAGTCCCGGGTGAAAAGACCCAGTACTTC.

This rearrangement joins TRBV7-2 to TRBJ2-5; TRBD2 might be the D (7 bases). The CDR3 totals 15 residues. CDR1 and CDR2 (germline): SGHTA, FQGNSA. V lost 1 base and J lost 5, with 14 bases in between. CDR3 residues: CASSLDGGRGETQYF. Written as DNA, the CDR3 is TGTGCCAGCAGCTTAGATGGTGGGAGGGGGGAGACCCAGTACTTC. The full variable domain, rest sourced from reference TRBV7-2 and TRBJ2-5, is GAGVSQSPSNKVTEKGKDVELRCDPISGHTALYWYRQSLGQGLEFLIYFQGNSAPDKSGLPSDRFSAERTGGSVSTLTIQRTQQEDSAVYLCASSLDGGRGETQYFGPGTRLLVL.

The chain has TRBV28 and TRBJ2-1; perhaps TRBD2 as D (6 bases). V gave up 3 bases and J gave up 6 bases, with 15 bases separating them. Germline assignment: CDR1 MDHEN and CDR2 SYDVKM. This CDR3 spans 15 amino acids. CDR3 loop: CASSFLRERGNEQFF. DNA of the CDR3: TGTGCCAGCAGTTTTTTACGGGAGAGGGGCAATGAGCAGTTCTTC.

This clone has a single count. The V gene is TRBV7-2, the J gene TRBJ2-2; D is possibly TRBD2 (5 bases). V gave up 4 bases and J gave up 1 base, with 10 bases separating them. The germline gives CDR1 SGHTA, CDR2 FQGNSA. The CDR3 totals 15 residues. The CDR3 here is CASSSYRGNTGELFF. Here the CDR3 DNA reads TGTGCCAGCAGCTCTTACCGGGGGAACACCGGGGAGCTGTTTTTT.

The CDR3 coding sequence is TGTGCCAGCAGTTTAAGCACAGATACGCAGTATTTT. Its translation: CASSLSTDTQYF. The chain is built from TRBV6-2 or TRBV6-3 and TRBJ2-3; D uncertain. The CDR3 length is 12 residues. Germline V lookup: CDR1 MNHEY, CDR2 SVGEGT. Trimming cost V 4 bases and J 0 bases, with 2 bases left between them.